Included here is one T cell receptor (beta chain) sequence, with context. Sequencing was performed with immunoSEQ multiplex PCR; in TCRdb, only in-frame clones are kept and a portion is missing. The table records some 180,000 clones, 84% of them present only once. These data are taken from a study of blood T cell repertoires in COVID-19. Per germline, CDR1 SQVTM and CDR2 ANQGSEA. The germline V and J ends were trimmed by 4 bases and 6 bases, with 9 bases remaining between them. This CDR3 spans 11 amino acids. This rearrangement joins TRBV29-1 to TRBJ1-2, with D hard to call. This TCR was sampled from a woman in her 30s who had been exposed to COVID-19. Source material: PBMCs or T cells enriched from blood (not recorded which). The chain's CDR3 is CSVGGSDGYTF. The CDR3, as DNA: TGCAGCGTTGGAGGCTCCGATGGCTACACCTTC.